This section outlines one T cell receptor beta chain sequence together with its context. What it binds is not known. This sample is part of a study of cytomegalovirus exposure and HLA in healthy donors. In the study overall: The approximately 670 first-cohort repertoires and the 95 to 150 validation repertoires shared the same platform, a later analysis reported.

Donors came from a validation cohort of over 100 subjects, distinct from the first 666-subject cohort. The data were produced by immunoSEQ multiplex PCR, yet TCRdb's version contains in-frame clones alone and is incomplete. The data contain 250,000 to 350,000 clones, around 86% of them singletons. Findings of the study overall: Researchers catalogued approximately 170 TCR beta chains as cytomegalovirus-associated. Rarity characterized most TCR sequences, yet some public TCRs appeared in many donors.

The CDR3 sequence is 11 residues long. Looked up from germline, CDR1 is ENHRY and CDR2 is SYGVKD. V lost 8 bases to trimming and J lost 6 bases, with 11 bases between them. The sample consisted of PBMCs. This receptor was obtained from a woman under 30 in good health and CMV-seronegative. The genes are TRBV10-3 and TRBJ2-7; D perhaps matches TRBD1 (6 bases). CDR3 nucleotide sequence: TGTGCCATCGGGCAAGGGGGCGAGCAGTACTTC. It encodes CAIGQGGEQYF.